One T cell receptor beta chain is described in this entry. The antigen it recognizes is unknown. The record has no base qualities; no much larger clone is one base away. This record belongs to a study of OX40 agonist ivuxolimab in advanced cancers. About the investigation overall: Ivuxolimab was an agonistic, fully human IgG2 monoclonal antibody directed against OX40 (CD134), a costimulatory receptor. Intravenous ivuxolimab was administered to patients every 2 weeks at six dose levels: 0.01, 0.1, 0.3, 1.5, 3 and 10 mg/kg. Among the approximately 50 dose-escalation patients, some 20 had hepatocellular carcinoma, about 15 melanoma, 9 renal cell carcinoma and 9 head and neck cancer. A male proportion of under 85% and a mean age of 60 years, ranging from roughly 20 to 80, were recorded for the dose-escalation cohort. Prior anti-PD-1, anti-PD-L1 or anti-CTLA-4 therapy was permitted, and about two fifths of dose-escalation patients had received checkpoint inhibitors. Partial responses were achieved by three dose-escalation patients, of whom one had hepatocellular carcinoma and two had cutaneous melanoma. Peripheral TCRbeta sequencing was intended to test whether TCR sequence diversity was altered and clonal T-cell expansion was caused by ivuxolimab. The paper covers the monotherapy dose-escalation part of the phase I ivuxolimab trial, which included N ≈ 50 patients.

Genomic DNA was isolated from the sorted cells so that the TCRbeta CDR3 region could be sequenced. The immunoSEQ Assay was used for sequencing of TCRbeta CDR3 regions. Entries here come from immuneACCESS through TCRdb and include only in-frame sequences with V and J called. Some clones fail to appear in such tables; in the studies checked, an unresolved V gene covers under half of the shortfall, and the cause of the remainder is unknown. The sample has fewer than 20,000 clones on record, around four fifths of them singletons. The ten most abundant clones make up 25% to 35% of the sample. Patients with a history of autoimmune disease or receiving systemic immunosuppression were excluded from the trial. Peripheral blood for TCR sequencing was collected from all dose cohorts at baseline, on cycle 4 day 1, and on cycle 7 day 1. Samples came from an open-label, multicenter, first-in-human phase I dose-escalation trial of ivuxolimab. Adults with locally advanced or metastatic melanoma, renal cell carcinoma, hepatocellular carcinoma or head and neck squamous cell carcinoma were enrolled in the trial. Before TCR sequencing, CD4+ and CD8+ T cells were separately sorted from peripheral blood.

Taken from the germline V gene, the CDR1 and CDR2 loops are MNHEY and SVGAGI. The CDR3 holds 10 amino acids from the cysteine to the phenylalanine. The only DNA kept is the CDR3, 30 bases in frame from the first base. V was cut back by 8 bases and J by 5 bases, leaving a gap of 5 bases between them. Points the paper makes about the study in general: After ivuxolimab, more expanded clones were found on average in CD8+ T cells than in CD4+ T cells. Antigen specificity was not determined for the clonally expanded peripheral T cells. At doses of 0.1 to 3.0 mg/kg, clonal expansion of both CD4+ and CD8+ T cells in blood was seen between baseline and week 6. Low levels of normalized T-cell clonal expansion were also shown by some nonresponding patients. In the 0.1-3.0 mg/kg groups, partial responders were among the patients with the lowest normalized peripheral clonal expansion, particularly in CD8+ T cells.

The sample was CD4+ or CD8+ T cells sorted from blood, taken in a trial of the OX40 agonist ivuxolimab. This chain is built from TRBV6-5 and TRBJ2-3, with no confident D gene call. The sequence derives from an adult with an advanced solid tumor such as melanoma, head and neck, liver or kidney cancer. CDR3 protein: CASVGDTQYF. The DNA reads TGTGCCAGCGTGGGAGATACGCAGTATTTT.